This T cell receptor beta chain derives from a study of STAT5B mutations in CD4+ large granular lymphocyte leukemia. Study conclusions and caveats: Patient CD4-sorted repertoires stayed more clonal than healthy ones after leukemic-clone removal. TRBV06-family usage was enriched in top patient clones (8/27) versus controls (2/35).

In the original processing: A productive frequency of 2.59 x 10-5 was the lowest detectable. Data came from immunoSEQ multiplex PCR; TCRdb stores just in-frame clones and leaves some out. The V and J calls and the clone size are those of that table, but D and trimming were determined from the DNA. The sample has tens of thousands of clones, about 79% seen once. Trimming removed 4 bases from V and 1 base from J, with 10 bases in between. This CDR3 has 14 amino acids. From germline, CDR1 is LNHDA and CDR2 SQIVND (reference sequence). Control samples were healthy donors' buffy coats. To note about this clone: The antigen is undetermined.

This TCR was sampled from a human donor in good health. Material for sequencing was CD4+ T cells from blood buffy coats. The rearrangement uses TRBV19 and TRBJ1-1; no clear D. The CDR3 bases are TGTGCCAGTAGTAGGATTTCAGGGAACACTGAAGCTTTCTTT. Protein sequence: CASSRISGNTEAFF.